Listed here are 9 T cell receptor beta chains from one sample, sequenced in a study of OX40 agonist ivuxolimab in advanced cancers. Clones were read by immunoSEQ multiplex PCR, and TCRdb kept only the in-frame ones, dropping some. The profile shows about 60,000 clones, more than 70% of them singletons. The sequencing used CD4+ or CD8+ T cells sorted from blood, collected in a trial of the OX40 agonist ivuxolimab. The receptors were sampled from an adult with an advanced solid tumor such as melanoma, head and neck, liver or kidney cancer.

The rearrangement uses TRBV9 and TRBJ1-2; D ambiguous. Germline V CDR1 and CDR2: SGDLS, YYNGEE. Trimming removed 0 bases at V and 8 bases at J, with 17 bases between. CDR3 length: 15 amino acids. CDR3 protein: CASSVEAGESGGYTF. In DNA, the CDR3 is TGTGCCAGCAGCGTAGAGGCGGGAGAAAGCGGAGGCTACACCTTC.

The rearrangement uses TRBV6-6 and TRBJ1-1; TRBD1 matches at 7 bases. The germline CDR1 and CDR2 sequences are MNHNY and SVGAGI (reference sequence). There are 14 residues in the CDR3. V was pared by 8 bases and J by 1 base, with 7 bases of the junction left unmatched. The CDR3 sequence is CASAYRQGNTEAFF. CDR3 DNA sequence: TGTGCCAGCGCCTACAGACAGGGGAACACTGAAGCTTTCTTT.

This clone was seen a few times. The chain combines TRBV9 with TRBJ1-5; D perhaps matches TRBD1 (5 bases). CDR1 SGDLS and CDR2 YYNGEE come from the germline V gene. CDR3 length: 14 amino acids. Deletions cut 3 bases from V and 6 bases from J, with 13 bases between. The CDR3 DNA sequence: TGTGCCAGCAGCGCCCAGGGAGGTAGTCAGCCCCAGCATTTT. Protein product: CASSAQGGSQPQHF. The full variable domain, its missing parts supplied by reference TRBV9 and TRBJ1-5, is DSGVTQTPKHLITATGQRVTLRCSPRSGDLSVYWYQQSLDQGLQFLIQYYNGEERAKGNILERFSAQQFPDLHSELNLSSLELGDSALYFCASSAQGGSQPQHFGDGTRLSIL.

The chain uses TRBV6-1 and TRBJ2-7; 7 positions match TRBD1. Germline assignment: CDR1 MNHNS and CDR2 SASEGT. Trimming took 5 bases from V and 6 from J; bases not matched to a gene: 7. The CDR3 is 13 amino acids. The CDR3 protein is CASSPLTGSEQYF. The CDR3 DNA reads as TGTGCCAGCAGTCCCCTGACAGGGAGCGAGCAGTACTTC.

This chain connects TRBV28 to TRBJ1-1; D gene ambiguous. The CDR3 loop spans 14 amino acids. Germline V gene lookup returns CDR1 MDHEN and CDR2 SYDVKM. V gave up 3 bases and J gave up 6 bases, with 14 bases separating them. The CDR3 reads CASSFLTADSEAFF. Written as DNA, the CDR3 is TGTGCCAGCAGTTTTTTAACGGCCGACTCTGAAGCTTTCTTT.

The chain links TRBV7-2 to TRBJ2-7; D assignment may be TRBD1 or TRBD2 (5 bases each). In germline, CDR1 is SGHTA, CDR2 FQGNSA. Between the trimmed V and J ends, which lost 1 base and 3 bases, there was a span of 13 bases. The CDR3 sequence is 15 residues long. The chain's CDR3 is CASSLGVLGVYEQYF. CDR3 nucleotide sequence: TGTGCCAGCAGCTTAGGGGTACTAGGGGTCTACGAGCAGTACTTC. Complete variable domain (other parts from reference TRBV7-2 and TRBJ2-7): GAGVSQSPSNKVTEKGKDVELRCDPISGHTALYWYRQSLGQGLEFLIYFQGNSAPDKSGLPSDRFSAERTGGSVSTLTIQRTQQEDSAVYLCASSLGVLGVYEQYFGPGTRLTVT.

This sequence joins TRBV27 and TRBJ2-2; 9 bases match TRBD1. Germline CDR1 is MNHEY and CDR2 is SMNVEV (reference sequence). V shed 7 bases and J 6 bases; nucleotides not matched to a gene: 6. The CDR3 is 14 amino acids. The CDR3 loop reads CASKWDRVSGELFF. The CDR3 DNA follows: TGTGCCAGCAAATGGGACAGGGTATCCGGGGAGCTGTTTTTT.

The J gene is TRBJ1-6, the V gene TRBV4-1, with D unresolved. The germline V and J ends were trimmed by 1 base and 5 bases, with 15 bases remaining between them. The V gene's germline CDR1 is MGHRA and CDR2 YSYEKL. The CDR3 runs to 17 residues. CDR3 amino acids: CASSQGVWDLHNSPLHF. The CDR3 DNA reads as TGCGCCAGCAGCCAAGGTGTCTGGGATCTACATAATTCACCCCTCCACTTT.

This clone was recorded once. The rearrangement uses TRBV5-1 and TRBJ1-4; the D gene is possibly TRBD1 (6 bases). CDR3 length: 16 amino acids. CDR1 and CDR2 from the germline V gene are SGHRS and YFSETQ. The V and J ends lost 2 bases and 0 bases respectively, with 11 bases between them. The CDR3 spells CASSFTGTSTNEKLFF. Here the CDR3 DNA reads TGCGCCAGCAGCTTTACCGGGACATCAACTAATGAAAAACTGTTTTTT.